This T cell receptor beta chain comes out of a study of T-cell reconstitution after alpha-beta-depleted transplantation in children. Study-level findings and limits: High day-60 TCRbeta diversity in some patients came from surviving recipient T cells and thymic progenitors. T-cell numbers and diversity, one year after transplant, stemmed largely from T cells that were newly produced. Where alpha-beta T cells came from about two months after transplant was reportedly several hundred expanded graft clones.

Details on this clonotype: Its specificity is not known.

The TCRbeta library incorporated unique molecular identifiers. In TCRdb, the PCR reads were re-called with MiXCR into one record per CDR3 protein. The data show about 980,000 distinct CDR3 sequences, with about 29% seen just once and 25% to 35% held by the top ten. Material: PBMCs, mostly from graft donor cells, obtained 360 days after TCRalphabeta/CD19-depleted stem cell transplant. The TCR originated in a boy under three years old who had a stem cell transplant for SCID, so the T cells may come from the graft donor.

Here the CDR3 reads CASSFKQGPQETQYF. CDR3 coding DNA: TGTGCCAGCAGCTTTAAACAGGGGCCCCAAGAGACCCAGTACTTC. The V and J genes are TRBV7-9 and TRBJ2-5; 7 bases are a match to TRBD1. The V gene end was trimmed by 3 bases and the J gene end by 1 base; junction bases not matched to a gene: 5. Germline assignment: CDR1 SEHNR and CDR2 FQNEAQ (reference sequence). The CDR3 runs to 15 residues. The entire variable domain, with the rest obtained from reference TRBV7-9 and TRBJ2-5, is as follows: DTGVSQNPRHKITKRGQNVTFRCDPISEHNRLYWYRQTLGQGPEFLTYFQNEAQLEKSRLLSDRFSAERPKGSFSTLEIQRTEQGDSAMYLCASSFKQGPQETQYFGPGTRLLVL.